The 24 T cell receptor beta chains below come from one sample, sequenced in a study of patients and donors after allogeneic stem cell transplantation. MiXCR, run by TCRdb on the RT-PCR reads, gives a single entry per CDR3 protein. The table shows 920,000 or so distinct CDR3 sequences, with under 20% occurring only once. The source material was blood, either unsorted or a sorted T cell fraction (not recorded which). These TCRs come from a human donor who was either an allogeneic HSCT recipient or a stem cell or donor lymphocyte infusion donor (not recorded which). It is not recorded whose cells these are; they may come from a transplant donor.

The table lists this clonotype with a few counts. The chain links TRBV2 to TRBJ2-3, with a possible D match to TRBD2 (5 bases). V lost 8 bases, J lost 6 bases, and 18 bases lay in between. The CDR3 has 14 amino acids. CDR1 is SNHLY, CDR2 FYNNEI, per germline. The chain's CDR3 is CASGAGLLTDTQYF. CDR3 nucleotide sequence: TGTGCCAGCGGAGCCGGACTCTTGACGGATACGCAGTATTTT.

This clonotype was counted ten times or more. CDR3 in amino acids: CASSPAWRGKTYEQYF. Here the CDR3 DNA reads TGTGCCAGCAGCCCTGCTTGGCGGGGGAAAACCTACGAGCAGTACTTC. The genes are TRBV12-3 or TRBV12-4 and TRBJ2-7; 7 bases agree with TRBD2. The CDR3 contains 16 residues. The junction had 13 bases not matched to a gene; V was cut back by 6 bases and J by 2 bases.

The chain carries TRBV5-5 and TRBJ2-4; 12 bases fit TRBD2. The CDR3 has 17 amino acids. V was pared by 0 bases and J by 9 bases, with 10 bases of the junction left unmatched. The germline V gene has CDR1 SGHKS and CDR2 YYEKEE (reference sequence). The CDR3 here is CASSLDLAGGPGVIQYF. As DNA, the CDR3 is TGTGCCAGCAGCTTGGATCTAGCGGGGGGGCCGGGAGTCATTCAGTACTTC.

This clonotype was recorded many times. The V gene is TRBV29-1, the J gene TRBJ2-2; D is possibly TRBD1 (5 bases). The germline V gene has CDR1 SQVTM and CDR2 ANQGSEA. Trimming took 1 base from V and 6 from J, leaving 9 bases between them. The length of the CDR3 is 13 residues. DNA of the CDR3: TGCAGCGTTGAAGTCAGGGTTTCCGGGGAGCTGTTTTTT. Encoded protein: CSVEVRVSGELFF.

This clonotype turned up a few times. The chain is built from TRBV11-2 and TRBJ2-2, with 7 bases fitting TRBD2. The length of the CDR3 is 16 residues. With V trimmed by 1 base and J by 8 bases, 10 bases remained unmatched. The germline V gene has CDR1 SGHAT and CDR2 FQNNGV. CDR3 loop: CASSLGLAAKVGELFF. CDR3 in DNA: TGTGCCAGCAGCTTAGGTCTAGCGGCAAAGGTGGGGGAGCTGTTTTTT.

In its sample, this clonotype was seen once. V usage is TRBV30 and J usage is TRBJ1-2, with 8 nucleotides matching TRBD1. The CDR3 has 16 residues. The V gene's germline CDR1 is GTSNPN and CDR2 SVGIG (reference sequence). V shed 6 bases, J shed 5 bases, and the junction held 17 bases outside the gene matches. DNA of the CDR3: TGTGCCTGCCCGCCTTCAGGGGGCAGCCCGAGGTATGGCTACACCTTC. Translated, it gives CACPPSGGSPRYGYTF. The full variable domain, completed using reference TRBV30 and TRBJ1-2, is SQTIHQWPATLVQPVGSPLSLECTVEGTSNPNLYWYRQAAGRGLQLLFYSVGIGQISSEVPQNLSASRPQDRQFILSSKKLLLSDSGFYLCACPPSGGSPRYGYTFGSGTRLTVV.

The J gene is TRBJ2-7, the V gene TRBV15, with 10 positions matching TRBD2. This CDR3 contains 16 residues. CDR1 and CDR2 (germline): LNHNV, YYDKDF (reference sequence). After removal of 0 bases from V and 4 bases from J, the junction contained 6 bases not matched to a gene. CDR3 nucleotides: TGTGCCACCAGCAGAGACCCACTAGCGGGAAGGTACGAGCAGTACTTC. This encodes CATSRDPLAGRYEQYF.

The chain recombines TRBV20-1 with TRBJ2-3; TRBD2 matches at 11 bases. Germline lookup yields CDR1 DFQATT and CDR2 SNEGSKA (reference sequence). Unmatched junction bases numbered 4, after V lost 1 base and J lost 1 base. CDR3 length: 16 residues. The CDR3 sequence is CSARGSSGGRTDTQYF. For the CDR3, the DNA is TGCAGTGCTAGAGGATCTAGCGGGGGGCGCACAGATACGCAGTATTTT.

This clonotype was detected a few times. The chain couples TRBV7-9 to TRBJ2-5, with 10 bases identical to TRBD2. The CDR3 consists of 13 residues. V dropped 11 bases and J dropped 4; count of bases not matched to a gene: 7. CDR1 is SEHNR, CDR2 FQNEAQ, per germline (reference sequence). DNA for the CDR3: TGTGCCGGGGGGACTAGCGTAGGAGAGACCCAGTACTTC. This sequence encodes CAGGTSVGETQYF.

The chain joins TRBV5-1 to TRBJ1-3, with D unclear. V shed 2 bases and J shed 0 bases, with 9 bases lying between them. Germline V CDR1 and CDR2: SGHRS, YFSETQ. The CDR3 spans 15 residues. The CDR3 protein is CASSFDQSSGNTIYF. DNA for the CDR3: TGCGCCAGCAGCTTCGATCAGAGCTCTGGAAACACCATATATTTT.

This clonotype was counted between two and nine times. V gene TRBV7-9 combines with J gene TRBJ2-1, with TRBD1 matching 7 bases. The CDR3 loop spans 16 amino acids. CDR1 and CDR2 from the germline V gene are SEHNR and FQNEAQ (reference sequence). V trimming: 5 bases; J trimming: 0 bases; junction bases outside the gene matches: 7. The CDR3 reads CASSDRVRSSYNEQFF. CDR3 sequence (DNA): TGTGCCAGCAGCGACAGGGTTCGGAGCTCCTACAATGAGCAGTTCTTC.

CDR3 residues: CSARERGGRGEQFF. CDR3 nucleotides: TGCAGTGCTAGGGAGCGGGGGGGCCGGGGTGAGCAGTTCTTC. The chain is built from TRBV20-1 and TRBJ2-1; 10 bases are shared with TRBD2. J lost 9 bases, V lost 3 bases, and 8 bases had no gene match. The CDR3 extends over 14 amino acids. Germline loops: CDR1 DFQATT, CDR2 SNEGSKA (reference sequence).

The V gene is TRBV20-1, the J gene TRBJ2-2; 14 bases agree with TRBD2. The germline CDR1 and CDR2 sequences are DFQATT and SNEGSKA (reference sequence). The CDR3 length is 17 residues. The junction had 6 bases not matched to a gene; V was cut back by 5 bases and J by 1 base. CDR3 sequence (DNA): TGCAGTGCTCCGGGACTAGCGGGGGCCCGGAACACCGGGGAGCTGTTTTTT. Translating gives CSAPGLAGARNTGELFF.

This chain links TRBV5-1 with TRBJ2-1, with D unresolved. CDR3 length: 11 amino acids. With 9 bases removed from V and 8 bases from J, the gap between germline ends came to 12 bases. Germline V gene data show CDR1 as SGHRS and CDR2 as YFSETQ. Here the CDR3 DNA reads TGCGCCACCGTCGCTGGGCATGAGCAGTTCTTC. Amino acid sequence: CATVAGHEQFF.

Here the CDR3 reads CASSQDTAKNIQYF. The CDR3 bases are TGTGCCAGCAGCCAAGATACAGCCAAAAACATTCAGTACTTC. V usage is TRBV2 and J usage is TRBJ2-4; D gene unclear. CDR1 and CDR2 (germline): SNHLY, FYNNEI. The CDR3 has 14 amino acids. The germline V and J ends were trimmed by 6 bases and 0 bases, with 9 bases remaining between them.

The chain uses TRBV11-2 and TRBJ2-3; 10 bases map to TRBD2. The CDR3 length is 14 residues. CDR1 and CDR2 (germline): SGHAT, FQNNGV. The V and J ends lost 6 bases and 3 bases, in that order; junction bases with no gene match: 3. In nucleotides, the CDR3 is TGTGCCAGCAGGCTAGCGGGAGAAACAGATACGCAGTATTTT. Protein product: CASRLAGETDTQYF.

This clonotype was seen only a few times. V usage is TRBV9 and J usage is TRBJ2-5; 10 bases agree with TRBD2. The CDR3 consists of 15 residues. Trimming at V came to 1 base and at J to 5 bases, leaving 5 bases not matched to a gene. The germline CDR1 and CDR2 sequences are SGDLS and YYNGEE. The CDR3: CASSVRSGGPETQYF. CDR3 bases: TGTGCCAGCAGCGTACGTAGCGGGGGGCCCGAGACCCAGTACTTC.

The chain employs TRBV5-8 and TRBJ1-6; no reliable D call. V was shortened by 1 base and J by 11 bases, with 19 bases between the two germline ends. This CDR3 is 16 amino acids long. Germline CDR1 is SGHTS and CDR2 is YDEGEE. CDR3 sequence reads: CASSLSRDRLIAPLHF. The CDR3 DNA reads as TGTGCCAGCAGCTTGAGTCGTGACCGCCTCATTGCACCCCTCCACTTT.

This clonotype was observed a few times. The chain couples TRBV5-6 to TRBJ2-7; TRBD1 agrees at 9 bases. The CDR3 runs 15 residues. Trimming at V came to 4 bases and at J to 3 bases, leaving 8 bases not matched to a gene. CDR1 and CDR2 (germline): SGHDT, YYEEEE. The CDR3 sequence is CASSIGGQGRYEQYF. The DNA for the CDR3 is TGTGCCAGCAGCATCGGGGGACAGGGTCGCTACGAGCAGTACTTC.

This clonotype was detected only a few times. The genes are TRBV9 and TRBJ2-7; the match to TRBD2 covers 7 bases. CDR3 length: 15 residues. Germline V gene lookup returns CDR1 SGDLS and CDR2 YYNGEE. After removal of 0 bases from V and 5 bases from J, the junction contained 8 bases not matched to a gene. The chain's CDR3 is CASSVGGGSRDEQYF. The DNA of the CDR3 is TGTGCCAGCAGCGTAGGGGGCGGGAGTAGAGACGAGCAGTACTTC. Full variable domain (rest looked up from reference TRBV9 and TRBJ2-7): DSGVTQTPKHLITATGQRVTLRCSPRSGDLSVYWYQQSLDQGLQFLIQYYNGEERAKGNILERFSAQQFPDLHSELNLSSLELGDSALYFCASSVGGGSRDEQYFGPGTRLTVT.

This chain uses TRBV3-1 with TRBJ2-2, with D uncertain. The V and J ends lost 2 bases and 6 bases respectively, with 13 bases between them. This CDR3 comprises 15 residues. From germline, CDR1 is LGHDT and CDR2 YNNKEL (reference sequence). The CDR3 sequence: CASSQSTSYAGELFF. CDR3 coding DNA: TGTGCCAGCAGCCAATCCACATCGTACGCCGGGGAGCTGTTTTTT.

In its sample, this clonotype was seen a few times. This rearrangement joins TRBV15 to TRBJ1-2, with D perhaps matching TRBD1 (5 bases). The CDR3 extends over 16 amino acids. Trimming took off 5 bases at V and 1 base at J, with 17 bases between the two ends. CDR1 and CDR2 from the germline V gene are LNHNV and YYDKDF (reference sequence). The CDR3 nucleotides read TGTGCCACCAGCCGAATTTTAAACAGGTTTAACTATGGCTACACCTTC. It encodes CATSRILNRFNYGYTF.

This clonotype was counted between two and nine times. The CDR3 sequence is CASSFFPGSLSTDTQYF. DNA of the CDR3: TGTGCCAGCAGTTTCTTCCCGGGATCCCTGAGCACAGATACGCAGTATTTT. The chain links TRBV6-2 or TRBV6-3 to TRBJ2-3; D possibly corresponds to TRBD2 (5 bases). Germline CDR1 is MNHEY and CDR2 is SVGEGT. The ends were cut back, 4 bases at V and 0 bases at J, with 17 bases in the middle. This CDR3 spans 17 amino acids.

This clonotype was seen a handful of times. The chain combines TRBV5-1 with TRBJ1-6; D is undetermined. Germline CDR1 SGHRS, CDR2 YFSETQ. The CDR3 has 15 amino acids. The germline V and J ends were trimmed by 4 bases and 10 bases, with 18 bases remaining between them. CDR3 sequence (DNA): TGCGCCAGCAGCCCGGCATGGGATTTAGGGTCACCCCTCCACTTT. It translates to CASSPAWDLGSPLHF.